A selection of T cell receptor beta chains follows, all from one sample in a study of control samples from healthy donors and cancer patients. Assay: immunoSEQ multiplex PCR; the TCRdb copy retains only in-frame clones and omits some. The table has approximately 50,000 clones, over 85% seen once; the top ten hold about 2.4%. Sequencing was carried out using blood. These receptors came from a man aged 30-40 years in good health. The CDR3 runs from the conserved cysteine through the conserved F or W. The D gene is left open where the match is weak. Clone size is stated in some rows and not others, as once, few, many or a class when expanded.

cdr3_aa cdr3_nt d_call v_call cdr3_length j_call clone_size
CASSLGEGYDSPLHF TGTGCCAGCAGCTTAGGGGAGGGATACGATTCACCCCTCCACTTT NA TRBV7-9 15 TRBJ1-6 NA
CASSPRPGATGELFF TGTGCCAGCAGCCCCCGGCCGGGGGCAACCGGGGAGCTGTTTTTT NA TRBV7-3 15 TRBJ2-2 NA
CASSLETGTGGYGYTF TGCGCCAGCAGCTTGGAAACCGGGACAGGGGGGTATGGCTACACCTTC TRBD1 TRBV5-1 16 TRBJ1-2 NA
CASSFDRVGEQYF TGTGCCAGCAGTTTCGACAGGGTGGGGGAGCAGTACTTC TRBD1 TRBV27 13 TRBJ2-7 NA
CASSSSAASGRDEQYF TGTGCCAGCAGTTCCTCAGCGGCTAGCGGGAGGGACGAGCAGTACTTC TRBD2 TRBV6-6 16 TRBJ2-7 NA
CASSVGPSGRKVGAKNIQYF TGTGCCAGCAGCGTAGGGCCTAGCGGGAGGAAGGTTGGAGCCAAAAACATTCAGTACTTC TRBD2 TRBV9 20 TRBJ2-4 NA
CASSLGSSGRAHEQYF TGTGCCAGCAGCTTGGGTAGTAGCGGGAGGGCTCACGAGCAGTACTTC TRBD2 TRBV5-5 16 TRBJ2-7 NA
CASSTLSGGDYNEQFF TGTGCCAGCAGCACCTTGTCGGGGGGGGACTACAATGAGCAGTTCTTC TRBD2 TRBV6-4 16 TRBJ2-1 NA
CASSRTGQTDTQYF TGTGCCAGCAGTAGGACAGGGCAGACAGATACGCAGTATTTT TRBD1 TRBV6-5 14 TRBJ2-3 NA
CSASRWREGLNEQFF TGCAGTGCTAGTCGTTGGCGGGAGGGCCTCAATGAGCAGTTCTTC TRBD2 TRBV20-1 15 TRBJ2-1 NA
CASSLAGGGYGYTF TGTGCCAGCAGCTTGGCCGGGGGAGGGTATGGCTACACCTTC NA TRBV5-4 14 TRBJ1-2 NA
CSVEGGGGRLGYEQYF TGCAGCGTTGAGGGCGGTGGGGGGAGATTAGGTTACGAGCAGTACTTC NA TRBV29-1 16 TRBJ2-7 NA
CASSQDGVNYGYTF TGTGCCAGCAGCCAAGATGGGGTAAACTATGGCTACACCTTC NA TRBV3-1/TRBV3-2 14 TRBJ1-2 NA
CSVERTGKGSGELFF TGCAGCGTTGAAAGGACAGGGAAGGGCTCCGGGGAGCTGTTTTTT TRBD1 TRBV29-1 15 TRBJ2-2 NA
CASSLGTDSPLHF TGCGCCAGCAGCTTGGGGACAGATTCACCCCTCCACTTT NA TRBV5-1 13 TRBJ1-6 NA
CAIHSDRGRGYTF TGTGCCATCCATTCGGACCGAGGGCGAGGCTACACCTTC NA TRBV7-8 13 TRBJ1-2 NA
CASSFGGGRGEDYGYTF TGTGCCAGCAGTTTTGGGGGGGGCAGGGGAGAAGACTATGGCTACACCTTC NA TRBV28 17 TRBJ1-2 NA
CASSFWPFSSYEQYF TGTGCCAGCAGTTTCTGGCCTTTTAGCTCCTACGAGCAGTACTTC NA TRBV27 15 TRBJ2-7 NA
CASSDGAGTGELFF TGTGCCAGCTCAGACGGAGCGGGGACCGGGGAGCTGTTTTTT TRBD2 TRBV7-2 14 TRBJ2-2 NA
CASSTQGRGAYNEQFF TGTGCCAGTAGTACGCAGGGCAGGGGTGCCTACAATGAGCAGTTCTTC NA TRBV19 16 TRBJ2-1 NA
CASSFLTLASTDTQYF TGCGCCAGCAGCTTCCTTACTCTCGCTAGCACAGATACGCAGTATTTT NA TRBV5-1 16 TRBJ2-3 NA
CASSLVPTTRKNIQYF TGTGCCAGCAGCTTGGTTCCCACTACCAGAAAAAACATTCAGTACTTC NA TRBV5-6 16 TRBJ2-4 NA
CAISESGTSGYEQYF TGTGCCATCAGTGAGTCCGGGACTAGCGGGTACGAGCAGTACTTC TRBD2 TRBV10-3 15 TRBJ2-7 NA
CASSSGARNTIYF TGCGCCAGCAGTTCGGGGGCGCGGAACACCATATATTTT NA TRBV5-1 13 TRBJ1-3 NA
CASSPGQRIEQFF TGTGCCAGCAGCCCGGGACAGCGGATAGAGCAGTTCTTC TRBD1 TRBV7-9 13 TRBJ2-1 NA
CASSVAVRKPYGYTF TGTGCCAGCAGCGTAGCTGTGCGGAAGCCCTATGGCTACACCTTC NA TRBV9 15 TRBJ1-2 NA
CASSERTALDTEAFF TGTGCCAGCAGTGAAAGGACGGCCTTGGACACTGAAGCTTTCTTT NA TRBV2 15 TRBJ1-1 once
CASSYSGNSGANVLTF TGTGCCAGCAGTTACTCGGGTAACTCTGGGGCCAACGTCCTGACTTTC NA TRBV6-2/TRBV6-3 16 TRBJ2-6 NA
CASSLEPPGRDQPQHF TGTGCCAGCAGCTTGGAGCCACCGGGCCGCGATCAGCCCCAGCATTTT NA TRBV7-8 16 TRBJ1-5 NA
CASSPRGAGELFF TGTGCCAGCAGCCCCAGGGGAGCCGGGGAGCTGTTTTTT NA TRBV4-2 13 TRBJ2-2 NA